These 9 T cell receptor beta chains came from one sample sequenced in a study of type 1 regulatory T cells. Each CDR3 protein is one row after TCRdb ran MiXCR on the reads. The sample yields 75,000 to 100,000 distinct CDR3 sequences, roughly 31% seen once. Sample: CD4+ T cells, either the whole sample or a sorted fraction (not recorded which). The receptors were sampled from a human donor in good health.

The V and J genes are TRBV7-3 and TRBJ2-7; D gene uncertain. The germline gives CDR1 SGHTA, CDR2 FQGTGA. V lost 6 bases to trimming and J lost 4 bases, with 4 bases between them. The CDR3 has 10 residues. The CDR3 here is CASRQYEQYF. The DNA of the CDR3 is TGTGCCAGCAGACAATACGAGCAGTACTTC.

This clonotype was recorded a few times. The rearrangement uses TRBV29-1 and TRBJ2-3; 8 nucleotides agree with TRBD2. CDR3 size: 14 residues. Germline V CDR1 and CDR2: SQVTM, ANQGSEA. The DNA for the CDR3 is TGCACGGGAGGGGGTAGGGCGTTGGCAGATACGCAGTATTTT. Encoded protein: CTGGGRALADTQYF.

This sequence joins TRBV5-1 and TRBJ2-2, with no clear D. Trimming took off 1 base at V and 1 base at J, with 5 bases between the two ends. Germline assignment: CDR1 SGHRS and CDR2 YFSETQ. This CDR3 contains 14 residues. The CDR3 loop reads CASSLNLNTGELFF. The CDR3 coding sequence is TGCGCCAGCAGCTTGAATCTGAACACCGGGGAGCTGTTTTTT.

The J gene is TRBJ2-5, the V gene TRBV20-1; D is possibly TRBD2 (6 bases). V gave up 3 bases and J gave up 0 bases, with 17 bases separating them. Germline CDR1 DFQATT, CDR2 SNEGSKA (reference sequence). CDR3 length: 16 residues. In DNA, the CDR3 is TGCAGTGCTAGGGACTGGGACTCCCTGTACCAAGAGACCCAGTACTTC. Its protein is CSARDWDSLYQETQYF.

Details on this clonotype: It may be a read error: a sequence one base away is much more abundant. The chain couples TRBV7-3 to TRBJ2-3; 7 bases align to TRBD1. CDR1 is SGHTA, CDR2 FQGTGA, per germline. This CDR3 comprises 14 residues. In nucleotides, the CDR3 is TGTGCCAGCAGCCCGCTCTCGGGGACAGATACGCAGTTTTTT. Encoded protein: CASSPLSGTDTQFF.

A few counts support this clonotype. The chain is built from TRBV7-9 and TRBJ2-1, with TRBD1 as a possible D gene (5 bases). This CDR3 has 15 amino acids. Germline-derived CDR1 and CDR2 are SEHNR and FQNEAQ (reference sequence). Trimming stripped 5 bases from V and 9 bases from J, with 20 bases between. CDR3 protein: CASSPKTASRVEQFF. In DNA form, the CDR3 reads TGTGCCAGCAGCCCGAAGACAGCCTCTAGGGTTGAGCAGTTCTTC.

This chain links TRBV7-8 with TRBJ2-7, with D hard to call. CDR1 is SGHVS and CDR2 is FQNEAQ in the germline V gene. Trimming removed 2 bases from V and 1 base from J, with 6 bases in between. This CDR3 comprises 13 residues. CDR3 region: CASSLKESYEQYF. CDR3 nucleotide sequence: TGTGCCAGCAGCTTAAAGGAGTCCTACGAGCAGTACTTC.

This clonotype was seen a handful of times. This chain links TRBV2 with TRBJ2-7, with a weak D call TRBD1 (5 bases). This CDR3 contains 12 residues. Germline V gene sequence: CDR1 SNHLY, CDR2 FYNNEI. The V gene lost 5 bases and the J gene lost 4 bases, with 9 bases spanning the gap. The CDR3 sequence is CASSNQGYEQYF. Written as DNA, the CDR3 is TGTGCCAGCAGTAACCAGGGTTACGAGCAGTACTTC.

This chain connects TRBV28 to TRBJ1-5, with a tentative D call TRBD1 (5 bases). Germline V lookup: CDR1 MDHEN, CDR2 SYDVKM. The V and J ends lost 3 bases and 4 bases respectively, with 19 bases between them. CDR3 length equals 17 residues. This CDR3 reads CASSFPTANPGNQPQHF. Here the CDR3 DNA reads TGTGCCAGCAGTTTTCCGACAGCGAATCCTGGGAATCAGCCCCAGCATTTT.